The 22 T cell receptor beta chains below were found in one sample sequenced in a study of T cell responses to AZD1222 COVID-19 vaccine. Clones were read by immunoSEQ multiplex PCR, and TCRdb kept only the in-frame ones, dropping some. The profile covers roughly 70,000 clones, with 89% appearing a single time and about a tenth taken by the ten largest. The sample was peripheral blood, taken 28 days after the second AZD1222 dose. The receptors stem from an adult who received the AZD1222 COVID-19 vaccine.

CDR3 DNA sequence: TGTGCCAGTAGTATTGACGGCCCGCCCCTGAACACTGAAGCTTTCTTT. Amino acids: CASSIDGPPLNTEAFF. The genes are TRBV19 and TRBJ1-1; D is ambiguous. The CDR3 extends over 16 amino acids. Germline-derived CDR1 and CDR2 are LNHDA and SQIVND (reference sequence). The V end was cut by 3 bases, the J end by 0 bases, with 14 bases between.

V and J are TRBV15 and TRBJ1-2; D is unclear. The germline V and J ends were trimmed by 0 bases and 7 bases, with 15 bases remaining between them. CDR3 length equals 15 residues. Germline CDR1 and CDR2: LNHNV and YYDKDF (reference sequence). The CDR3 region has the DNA TGTGCCACCAGCAGAGATGTTAACAGCGTAGGTGGCTACACCTTC. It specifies CATSRDVNSVGGYTF.

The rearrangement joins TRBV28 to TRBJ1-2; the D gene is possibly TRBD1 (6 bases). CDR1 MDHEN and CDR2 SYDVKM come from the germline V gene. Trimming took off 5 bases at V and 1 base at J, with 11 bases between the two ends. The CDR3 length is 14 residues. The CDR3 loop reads CASSGYRDNYGYTF. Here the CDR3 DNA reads TGTGCCAGCAGTGGGTACAGGGATAACTATGGCTACACCTTC.

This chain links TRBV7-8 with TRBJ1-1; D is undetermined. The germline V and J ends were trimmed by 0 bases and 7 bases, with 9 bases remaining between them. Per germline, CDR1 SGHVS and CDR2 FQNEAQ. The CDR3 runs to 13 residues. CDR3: CASSLALELEAFF. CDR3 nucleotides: TGTGCCAGCAGCTTAGCGTTAGAGCTTGAAGCTTTCTTT.

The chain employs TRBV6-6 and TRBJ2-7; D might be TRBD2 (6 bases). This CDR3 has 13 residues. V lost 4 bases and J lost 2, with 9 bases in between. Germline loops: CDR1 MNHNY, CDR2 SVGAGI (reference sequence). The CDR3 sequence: CASSSPGAYEQYF. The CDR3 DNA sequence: TGTGCCAGCAGTTCCCCGGGGGCCTACGAGCAGTACTTC.

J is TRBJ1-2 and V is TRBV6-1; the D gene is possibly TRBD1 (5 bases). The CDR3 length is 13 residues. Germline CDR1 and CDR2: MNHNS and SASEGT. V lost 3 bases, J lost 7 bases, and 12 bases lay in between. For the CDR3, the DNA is TGTGCCAGCAGTGACGGCAGGGACCCTGGCTACACCTTC. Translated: CASSDGRDPGYTF.

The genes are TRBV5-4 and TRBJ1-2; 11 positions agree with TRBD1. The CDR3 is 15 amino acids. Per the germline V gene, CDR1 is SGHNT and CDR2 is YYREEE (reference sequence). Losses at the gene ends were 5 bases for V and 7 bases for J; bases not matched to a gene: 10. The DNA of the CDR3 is TGTGCCAGCAGTTCGGACAGGGGGCAATCTGGTGGCTACACCTTC. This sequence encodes CASSSDRGQSGGYTF.

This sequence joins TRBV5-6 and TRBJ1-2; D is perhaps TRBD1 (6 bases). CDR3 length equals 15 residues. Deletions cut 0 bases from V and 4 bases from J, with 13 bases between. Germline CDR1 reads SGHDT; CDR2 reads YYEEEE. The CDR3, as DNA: TGTGCCAGCAGCTTGGGGGGGACAAACTCCTATGGCTACACCTTC. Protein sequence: CASSLGGTNSYGYTF.

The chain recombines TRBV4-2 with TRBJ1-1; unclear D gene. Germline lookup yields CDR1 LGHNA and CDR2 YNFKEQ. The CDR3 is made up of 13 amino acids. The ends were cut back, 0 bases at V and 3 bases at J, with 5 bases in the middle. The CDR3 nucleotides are TGTGCCAGCAGCCAAGAGATGGACACTGAAGCTTTCTTT. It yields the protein CASSQEMDTEAFF.

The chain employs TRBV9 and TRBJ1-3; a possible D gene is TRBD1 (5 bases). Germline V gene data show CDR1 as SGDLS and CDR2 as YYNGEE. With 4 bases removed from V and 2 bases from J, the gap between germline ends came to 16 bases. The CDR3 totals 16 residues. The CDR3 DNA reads TGTGCCAGCAGCTTCGACAGATTCCCCACTGGAAACACCATATATTTT. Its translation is CASSFDRFPTGNTIYF.

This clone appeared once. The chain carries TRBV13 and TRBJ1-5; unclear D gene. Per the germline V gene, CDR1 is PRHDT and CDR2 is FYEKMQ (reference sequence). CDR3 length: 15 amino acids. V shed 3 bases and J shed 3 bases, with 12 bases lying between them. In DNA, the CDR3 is TGTGCCAGCAGCTTGGGCAGAGACCCCAATCAGCCCCAGCATTTT. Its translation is CASSLGRDPNQPQHF.

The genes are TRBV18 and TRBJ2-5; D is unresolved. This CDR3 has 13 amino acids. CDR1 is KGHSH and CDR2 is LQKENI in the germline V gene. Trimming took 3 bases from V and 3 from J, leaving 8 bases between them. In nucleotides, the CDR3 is TGTGCCAGCTCACCGGCAGCCAAAGAGACCCAGTACTTC. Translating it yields CASSPAAKETQYF.

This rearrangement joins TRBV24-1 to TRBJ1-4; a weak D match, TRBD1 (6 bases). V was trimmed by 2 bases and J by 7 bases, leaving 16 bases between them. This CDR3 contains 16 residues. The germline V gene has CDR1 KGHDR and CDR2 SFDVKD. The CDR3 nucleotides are TGTGCCACCAGTGATTCGACAGGACAAATGGGTGAAAAACTGTTTTTT. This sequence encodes CATSDSTGQMGEKLFF.

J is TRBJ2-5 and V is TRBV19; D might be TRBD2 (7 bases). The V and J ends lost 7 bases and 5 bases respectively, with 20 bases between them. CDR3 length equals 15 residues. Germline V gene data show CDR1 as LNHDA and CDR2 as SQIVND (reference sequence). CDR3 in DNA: TGTGCCAGTACCGAAGGGGGGGGTTGGTCGGAGACCCAGTACTTC. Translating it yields CASTEGGGWSETQYF.

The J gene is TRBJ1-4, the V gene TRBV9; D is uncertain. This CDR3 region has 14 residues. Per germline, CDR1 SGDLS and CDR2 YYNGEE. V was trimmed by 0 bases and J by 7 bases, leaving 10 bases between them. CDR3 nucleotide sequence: TGTGCCAGCAGCGTAGGCCCTCTGGGTGAAAAACTGTTTTTT. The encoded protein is CASSVGPLGEKLFF. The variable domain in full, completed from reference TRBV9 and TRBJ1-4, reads DSGVTQTPKHLITATGQRVTLRCSPRSGDLSVYWYQQSLDQGLQFLIQYYNGEERAKGNILERFSAQQFPDLHSELNLSSLELGDSALYFCASSVGPLGEKLFFGSGTQLSVL.

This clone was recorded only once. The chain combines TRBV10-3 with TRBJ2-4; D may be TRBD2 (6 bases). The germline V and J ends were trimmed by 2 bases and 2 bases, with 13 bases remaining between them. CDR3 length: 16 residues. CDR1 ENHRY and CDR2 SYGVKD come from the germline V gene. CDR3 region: CAISEGWRDPKNIQYF. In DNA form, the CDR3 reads TGTGCCATCAGTGAGGGGTGGAGGGATCCCAAAAACATTCAGTACTTC.

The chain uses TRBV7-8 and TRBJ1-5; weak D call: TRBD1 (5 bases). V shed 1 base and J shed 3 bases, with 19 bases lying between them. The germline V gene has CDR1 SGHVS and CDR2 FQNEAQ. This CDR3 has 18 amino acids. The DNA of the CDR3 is TGTGCCAGCAGCTTAGAAGGTCGAGCCAGGGCTAACAATCAGCCCCAGCATTTT. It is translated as CASSLEGRARANNQPQHF.

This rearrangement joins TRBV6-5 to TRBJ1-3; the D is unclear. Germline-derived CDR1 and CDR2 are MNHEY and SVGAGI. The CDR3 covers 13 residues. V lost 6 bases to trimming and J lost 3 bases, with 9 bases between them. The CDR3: CASRIAGGNTIYF. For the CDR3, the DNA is TGTGCCAGCAGAATAGCAGGTGGAAACACCATATATTTT.

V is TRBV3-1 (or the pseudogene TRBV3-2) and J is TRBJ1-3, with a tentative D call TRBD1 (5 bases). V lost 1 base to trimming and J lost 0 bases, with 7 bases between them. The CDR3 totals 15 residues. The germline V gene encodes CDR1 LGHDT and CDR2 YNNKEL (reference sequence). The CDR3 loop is CASSQVGGSGNTIYF. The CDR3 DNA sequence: TGTGCCAGCAGCCAAGTTGGGGGCTCTGGAAACACCATATATTTT.

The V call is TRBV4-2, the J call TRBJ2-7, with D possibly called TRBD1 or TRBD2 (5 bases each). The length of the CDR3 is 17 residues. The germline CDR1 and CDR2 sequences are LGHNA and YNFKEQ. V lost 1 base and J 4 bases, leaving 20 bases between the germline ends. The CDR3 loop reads CASSQADVRDPSYEQYF. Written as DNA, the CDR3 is TGTGCCAGCAGCCAAGCAGATGTCCGGGACCCTTCGTACGAGCAGTACTTC.

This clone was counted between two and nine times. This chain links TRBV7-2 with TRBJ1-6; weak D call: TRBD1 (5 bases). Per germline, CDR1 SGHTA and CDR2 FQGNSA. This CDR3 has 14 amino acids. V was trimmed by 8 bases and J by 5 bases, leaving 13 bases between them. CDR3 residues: CASRRGHDNSPLHF. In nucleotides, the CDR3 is TGTGCCAGCCGGCGGGGCCATGATAATTCACCCCTCCACTTT.

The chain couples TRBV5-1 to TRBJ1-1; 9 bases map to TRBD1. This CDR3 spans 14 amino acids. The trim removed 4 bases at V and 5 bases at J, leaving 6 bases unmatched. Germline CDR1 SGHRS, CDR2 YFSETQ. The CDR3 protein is CASSRTGVGTEAFF. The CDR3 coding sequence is TGCGCCAGCAGCCGGACAGGGGTCGGGACTGAAGCTTTCTTT.